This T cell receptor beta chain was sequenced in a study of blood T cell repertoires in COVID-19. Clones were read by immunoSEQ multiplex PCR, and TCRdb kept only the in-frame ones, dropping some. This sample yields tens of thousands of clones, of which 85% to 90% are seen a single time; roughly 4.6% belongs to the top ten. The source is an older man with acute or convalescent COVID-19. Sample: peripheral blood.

Here the CDR3 reads CATNTGTNQPQHF. CDR3 sequence (DNA): TGTGCCACCAACACCGGGACAAATCAGCCCCAGCATTTT. This chain uses TRBV24-1 with TRBJ1-5; the D gene is possibly TRBD1 (6 bases). Germline V gives CDR1 KGHDR, CDR2 SFDVKD. The V end lost 8 bases, the J end lost 4 bases, and 11 bases lay between the germline ends. The CDR3 extends over 13 amino acids.